This TCR beta chain was recovered during a study of T cells in Graves' hyperthyroidism and ophthalmopathy. Study background: It was at initial diagnosis, before any treatment, that peripheral blood was collected.

Study findings and constraints: In the blood, most expanded thyroid clonotypes above 0.001 appeared as well. Classification by a 13 V-J model distinguished ophthalmopathy from stable hyperthyroidism.

The study left out patients who had uncontrolled infection, other autoimmune disease, pregnancy or lactation. The CDR3 length is 14 residues. V lost 4 bases and J 6 bases, leaving 18 bases between the germline ends. Germline CDR1 is SQVTM and CDR2 is ANQGSEA. There were TCR beta CDR3 regions amplified from RNA transcripts. A first-round RT-PCR of the TCR CDR3 used the HTBI primer set. TCRdb reanalysed the multiplex PCR reads using MiXCR and keeps one entry per CDR3 protein. This table holds over 350,000 distinct CDR3 sequences, around 20% found once. This clonotype was recorded many times. Its antigen is unidentified.

The TCR originated in a young man with Graves' ophthalmopathy. The gene calls are TRBV29-1 and TRBJ1-1; D is undetermined. The specimen sequenced was blood. The CDR3 coding sequence is TGCAGCGTTGGAAGCATATTACGGGAGGCTGAAGCTTTCTTT. It encodes CSVGSILREAEAFF.